This TCR beta chain appears in the sequencing data of a study of CXCR3-negative and CXCR3-positive naive CD8 T cells (dated by TCRdb to between 2018 and 2020). In terms of the full investigation: In total, approximately 140 million TRB reads were obtained, which works out to roughly 1.5 +/- 0.3 million reads per library. Data from under 12 donors, pooled across two independent experiments, went into the diversity and physicochemical repertoire analyses. For the TRBV-TRBJ cluster analysis, the naive subsets came from about five donors, while the memory cells came from 3 donors.

For each CD8+ T cell subset, flow sorting was done in triplicate, and about 300,000 cells per subset went directly into RLT lysis buffer. Naive CD8+ T cells were defined stringently as CD45RO-CCR7+CD27+CD95- to exclude memory contaminants. Using standard density gradient centrifugation, peripheral blood mononuclear cells were isolated from buffy coats. Naive CXCR3-negative and CXCR3-positive CD8+ T cells were flow-sorted on a FACSAria III. An RNeasy Mini Kit was used to extract total RNA from the sorted cells. Sequencer: NextSeq 550. The Human TCR Profiling Kit (MiLaboratory) was used to make UMI-labeled 5' RACE TRB cDNA libraries. The full amount of extracted RNA was used for cDNA synthesis, and the full amount of resulting cDNA was used for PCR amplification. Libraries were prepared in parallel with an identical number of PCR cycles. Concerning the study's data processing: With a requirement of at least two reads per UMI, MIGEC and MiXCR extracted about 50,000 +/- 10,000 unique UMI-labeled TRB cDNA molecules per library. Each library averaged about 37,000 +/- 9,700 functional in-frame TRB CDR3 nucleotide clonotypes without stop codons. Diversity metrics, including normalized Shannon-Wiener and Chao1, were computed in VDJtools after downsampling to 5000 UMI-labeled TRB molecules per sample. Clonotype-size-weighted physicochemical properties of the central five CDR3 residues (interaction energy, strength, volume and Kidera factor 4) were computed in VDJtools. Following TCRdb reprocessing, every CDR3 protein sequence forms one entry, and DNA is not provided. V and J calls and clone size were set by TCRdb, not the authors. The sample's clone listing holds about 94,000 distinct CDR3 sequences. Over 0.4% of the sample rests with the top ten.

The CDR3 measures 17 amino acids from cysteine to phenylalanine. This entry has no DNA. CDR1 and CDR2 are read off the germline V gene as LGHNA and YSLEER. Findings and caveats that apply to the study as a whole: CXCR3 expression partially decreased after cryopreservation, so most assays used freshly isolated PBMCs. Both naive subsets had comparably high repertoire diversity, while memory CD8+ T cells had much lower repertoire diversity. TRBV-TRBJ usage was similar between naive CXCR3-negative and CXCR3-positive cells from the same donor, while memory cells showed distinct patterns. TRB CDR3s from CXCR3-positive naive cells showed higher hydrophobicity (lower Kidera factor 4), lower energy, and higher strength and volume indices than CXCR3-negative naive cells. Because surface CD5, which is linked to self-reactivity in mice, was comparable between the naive subsets, TCR interaction strength was also inferred from TRB CDR3 physicochemical properties.

As to this clonotype: The target of this receptor is not known.

This clonotype originated in a human donor in good health. Some clones in this sample may be carry-over from other donors' samples. Sequenced sample: naive CXCR3+ CD8+ T cells from blood. Reading the label with the study, this specimen's cell subset or site is: CD45RO-CCR7+CD27+CD95- naive CD8+ T cells expressing CXCR3 (TNR3+). The rearranged chain carries TRBV4-3 and TRBJ2-1; TCRdb returns TRBD2, unconfirmable since there is no DNA. CDR3 sequence: CASSQDNVLAGYNEQFF.